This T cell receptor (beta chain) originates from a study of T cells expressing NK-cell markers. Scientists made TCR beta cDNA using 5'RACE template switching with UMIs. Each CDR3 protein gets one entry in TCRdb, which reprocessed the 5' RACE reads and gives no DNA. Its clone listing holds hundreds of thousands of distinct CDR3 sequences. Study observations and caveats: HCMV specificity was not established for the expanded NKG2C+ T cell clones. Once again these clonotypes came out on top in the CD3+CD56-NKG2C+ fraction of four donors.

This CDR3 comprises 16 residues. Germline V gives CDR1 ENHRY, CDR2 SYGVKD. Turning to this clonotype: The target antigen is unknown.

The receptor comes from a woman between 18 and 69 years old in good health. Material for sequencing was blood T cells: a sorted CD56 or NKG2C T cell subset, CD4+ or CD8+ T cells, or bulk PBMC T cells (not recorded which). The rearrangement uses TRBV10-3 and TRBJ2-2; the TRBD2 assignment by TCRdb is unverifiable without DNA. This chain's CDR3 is CAITKSGTLNTGELFF.